This TCR beta chain emerged from a study of cytomegalovirus exposure and HLA in healthy donors. Whole-study findings and limits: Later on, a genetic analysis was performed. It linked a missense variant in DCLRE1C with V- and J-gene trimming of TCR beta. There were some public TCRs occurring in many donors, but most TCR sequences were rare. The authors listed 150 to 200 TCR beta chains as cytomegalovirus-associated. The records held CMV serostatus as the only immune exposure information.

CDR3 length: 13 residues. Germline CDR1 and CDR2: LNHDA and SQIVND (reference sequence). Trimming shortened V by 3 bases and J by 4 bases, and 9 bases separated the two germline ends. PCR used 60 Vbeta primers and 13 Jbeta primers. TCRdb's copy holds only in-frame clones and misses some; the assay was immunoSEQ multiplex PCR. This sample has nearly 110,000 clones, with around 85% found just once. A remark on this clone: Its antigen is not known.

This TCR came from a man aged 25 to 40 in good health and CMV-seronegative. The sequencing sample was made of PBMCs. V gene TRBV19 combines with J gene TRBJ1-1; D gene uncertain. CDR3 DNA sequence: TGTGCCAGTAGTATCCAGGTTAGCACTGAAGCTTTCTTT. Translated, it gives CASSIQVSTEAFF.